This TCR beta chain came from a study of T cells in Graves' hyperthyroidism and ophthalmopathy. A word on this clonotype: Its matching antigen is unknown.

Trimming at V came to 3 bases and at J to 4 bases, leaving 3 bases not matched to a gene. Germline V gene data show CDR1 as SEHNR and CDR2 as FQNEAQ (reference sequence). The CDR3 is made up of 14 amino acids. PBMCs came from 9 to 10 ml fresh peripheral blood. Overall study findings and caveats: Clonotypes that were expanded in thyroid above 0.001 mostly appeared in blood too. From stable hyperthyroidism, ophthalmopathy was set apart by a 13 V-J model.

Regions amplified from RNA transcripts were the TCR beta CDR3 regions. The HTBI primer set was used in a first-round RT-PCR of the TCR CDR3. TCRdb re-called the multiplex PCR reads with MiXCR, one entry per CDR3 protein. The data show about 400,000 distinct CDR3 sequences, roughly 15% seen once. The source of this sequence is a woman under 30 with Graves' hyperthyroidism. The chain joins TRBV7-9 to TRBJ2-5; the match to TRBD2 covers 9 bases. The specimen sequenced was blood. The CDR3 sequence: CASSLRAGGETQYF. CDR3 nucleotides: TGTGCCAGCAGCTTGAGAGCGGGAGGAGAGACCCAGTACTTC.